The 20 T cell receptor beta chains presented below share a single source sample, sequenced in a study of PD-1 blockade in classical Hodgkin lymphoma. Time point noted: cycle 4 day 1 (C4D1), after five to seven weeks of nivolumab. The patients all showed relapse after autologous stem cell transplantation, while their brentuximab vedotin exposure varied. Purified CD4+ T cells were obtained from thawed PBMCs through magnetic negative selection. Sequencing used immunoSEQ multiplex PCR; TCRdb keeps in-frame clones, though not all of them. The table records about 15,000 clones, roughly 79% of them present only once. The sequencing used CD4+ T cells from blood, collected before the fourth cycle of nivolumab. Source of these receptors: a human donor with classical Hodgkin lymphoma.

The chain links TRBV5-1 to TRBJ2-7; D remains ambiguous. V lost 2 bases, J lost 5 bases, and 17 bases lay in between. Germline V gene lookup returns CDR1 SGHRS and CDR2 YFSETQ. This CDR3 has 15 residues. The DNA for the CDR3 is TGCGCCAGCAGCTTTTCCCCCCCTAGATCTGACGAGCAGTACTTC. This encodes CASSFSPPRSDEQYF. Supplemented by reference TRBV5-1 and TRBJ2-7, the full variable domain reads KAGVTQTPRYLIKTRGQQVTLSCSPISGHRSVSWYQQTPGQGLQFLFEYFSETQRNKGNFPGRFSGRQFSNSRSEMNVSTLELGDSALYLCASSFSPPRSDEQYFGPGTRLTVT.

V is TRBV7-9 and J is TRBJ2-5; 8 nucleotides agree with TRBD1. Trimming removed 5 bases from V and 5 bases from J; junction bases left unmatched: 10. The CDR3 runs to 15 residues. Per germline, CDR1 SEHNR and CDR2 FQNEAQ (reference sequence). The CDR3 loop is CASSLGSGGFETQYF. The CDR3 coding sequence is TGTGCCAGCAGCCTGGGGTCAGGGGGCTTCGAGACCCAGTACTTC.

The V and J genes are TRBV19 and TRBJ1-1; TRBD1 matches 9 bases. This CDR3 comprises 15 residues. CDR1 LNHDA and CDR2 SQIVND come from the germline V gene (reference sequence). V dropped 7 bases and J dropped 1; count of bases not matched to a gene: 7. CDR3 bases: TGTGCCAGTATCGGACCGGGACAGGGGAACACTGAAGCTTTCTTT. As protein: CASIGPGQGNTEAFF.

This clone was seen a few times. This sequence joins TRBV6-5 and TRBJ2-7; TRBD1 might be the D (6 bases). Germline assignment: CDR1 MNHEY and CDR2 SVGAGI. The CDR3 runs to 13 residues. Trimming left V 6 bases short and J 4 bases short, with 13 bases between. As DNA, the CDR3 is TGTGCCAGCAGCTTAGGACAGTTGTACGAGCAGTACTTC. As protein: CASSLGQLYEQYF.

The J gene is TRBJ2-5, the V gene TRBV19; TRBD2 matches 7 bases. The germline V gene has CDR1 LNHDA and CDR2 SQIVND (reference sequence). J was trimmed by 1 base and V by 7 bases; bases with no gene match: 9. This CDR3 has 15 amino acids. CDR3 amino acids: CASKGFSSGQETQYF. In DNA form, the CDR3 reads TGTGCCAGTAAAGGCTTTTCTAGCGGCCAAGAGACCCAGTACTTC. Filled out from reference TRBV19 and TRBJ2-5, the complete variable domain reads DGGITQSPKYLFRKEGQNVTLSCEQNLNHDAMYWYRQDPGQGLRLIYYSQIVNDFQKGDIAEGYSVSREKKESFPLTVTSAQKNPTAFYLCASKGFSSGQETQYFGPGTRLLVL.

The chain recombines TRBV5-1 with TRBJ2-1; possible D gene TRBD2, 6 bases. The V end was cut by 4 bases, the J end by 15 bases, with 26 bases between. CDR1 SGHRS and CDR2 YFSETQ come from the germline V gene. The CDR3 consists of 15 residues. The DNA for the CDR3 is TGCGCCAGCAGCGGGGACTCGGGGAGTTTCCCGAAGCGGTTCTTC. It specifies CASSGDSGSFPKRFF.

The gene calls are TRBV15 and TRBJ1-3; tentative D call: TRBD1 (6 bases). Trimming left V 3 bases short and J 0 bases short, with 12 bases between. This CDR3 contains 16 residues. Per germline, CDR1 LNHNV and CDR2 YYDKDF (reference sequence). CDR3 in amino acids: CATSRATGSSGNTIYF. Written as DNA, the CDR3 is TGTGCCACCAGCAGGGCGACAGGCAGCTCTGGAAACACCATATATTTT.

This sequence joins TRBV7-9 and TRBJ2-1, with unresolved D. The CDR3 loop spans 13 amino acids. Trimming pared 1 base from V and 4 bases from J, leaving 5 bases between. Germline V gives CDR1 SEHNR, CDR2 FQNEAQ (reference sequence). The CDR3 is CASSLGPYNEQFF. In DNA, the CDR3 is TGTGCCAGCAGCTTAGGGCCTTACAATGAGCAGTTCTTC.

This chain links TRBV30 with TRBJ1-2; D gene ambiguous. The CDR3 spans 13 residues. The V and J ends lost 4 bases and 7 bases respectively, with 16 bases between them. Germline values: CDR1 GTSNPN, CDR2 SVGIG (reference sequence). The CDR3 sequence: CAWMPRFPAGYTF. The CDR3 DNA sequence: TGTGCCTGGATGCCCAGGTTTCCGGCTGGCTACACCTTC.

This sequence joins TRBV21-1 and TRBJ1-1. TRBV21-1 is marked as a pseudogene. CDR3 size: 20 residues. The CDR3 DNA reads TGTGCCAGCAGCAAACCAGGTTCGGATGGGGCAGGGAGGCTGAACACTGAAGCTTTCTTT. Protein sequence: CASSKPGSDGAGRLNTEAFF.

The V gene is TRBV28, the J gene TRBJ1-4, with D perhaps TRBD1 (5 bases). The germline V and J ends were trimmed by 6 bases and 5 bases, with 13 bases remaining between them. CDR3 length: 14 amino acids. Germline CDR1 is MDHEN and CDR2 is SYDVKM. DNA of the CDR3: TGTGCCAGCAGCTTACAGGTCCCCAATGAAAAACTGTTTTTT. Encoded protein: CASSLQVPNEKLFF. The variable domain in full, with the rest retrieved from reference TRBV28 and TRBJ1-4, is DVKVTQSSRYLVKRTGEKVFLECVQDMDHENMFWYRQDPGLGLRLIYFSYDVKMKEKGDIPEGYSVSREKKERFSLILESASTNQTSMYLCASSLQVPNEKLFFGSGTQLSVL.

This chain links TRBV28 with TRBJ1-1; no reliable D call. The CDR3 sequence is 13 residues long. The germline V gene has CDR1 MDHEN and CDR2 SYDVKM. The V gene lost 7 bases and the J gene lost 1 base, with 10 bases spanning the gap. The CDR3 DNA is TGTGCCAGCACCCTGGGCGGGAACACTGAAGCTTTCTTT. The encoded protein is CASTLGGNTEAFF.

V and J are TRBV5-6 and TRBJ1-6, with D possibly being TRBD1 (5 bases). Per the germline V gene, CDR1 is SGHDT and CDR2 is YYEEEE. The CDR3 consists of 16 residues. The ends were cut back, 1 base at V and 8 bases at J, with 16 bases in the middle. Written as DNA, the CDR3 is TGTGCCAGCAGCTTGCGGGGCCTCATCGCCTATTCACCCCTCCACTTT. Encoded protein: CASSLRGLIAYSPLHF. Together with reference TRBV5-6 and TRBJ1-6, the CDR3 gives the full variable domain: DAGVTQSPTHLIKTRGQQVTLRCSPKSGHDTVSWYQQALGQGPQFIFQYYEEEERQRGNFPDRFSGHQFPNYSSELNVNALLLGDSALYLCASSLRGLIAYSPLHFGNGTRLTVT.

Here the CDR3 reads CAWTIAGVRYEQYF. CDR3 nucleotide sequence: TGTGCCTGGACTATAGCGGGAGTGCGCTACGAGCAGTACTTC. The genes are TRBV30 and TRBJ2-7; 9 bases match TRBD2. Per the germline V gene, CDR1 is GTSNPN and CDR2 is SVGIG (reference sequence). With V trimmed by 4 bases and J by 3 bases, 7 bases remained unmatched. The CDR3 extends over 14 amino acids.

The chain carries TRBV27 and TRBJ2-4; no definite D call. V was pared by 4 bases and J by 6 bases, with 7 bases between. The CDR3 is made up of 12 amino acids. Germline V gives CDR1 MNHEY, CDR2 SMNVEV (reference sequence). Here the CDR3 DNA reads TGTGCCAGCAGTTCGGGCGGAAACATTCAGTACTTC. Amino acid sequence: CASSSGGNIQYF.

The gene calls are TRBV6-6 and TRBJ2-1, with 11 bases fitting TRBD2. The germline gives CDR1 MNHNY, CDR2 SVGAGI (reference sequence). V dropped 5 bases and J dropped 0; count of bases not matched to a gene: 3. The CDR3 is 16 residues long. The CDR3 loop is CASSPTSGSSYNEQFF. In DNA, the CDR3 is TGTGCCAGCAGTCCCACTAGCGGGAGCTCCTACAATGAGCAGTTCTTC.

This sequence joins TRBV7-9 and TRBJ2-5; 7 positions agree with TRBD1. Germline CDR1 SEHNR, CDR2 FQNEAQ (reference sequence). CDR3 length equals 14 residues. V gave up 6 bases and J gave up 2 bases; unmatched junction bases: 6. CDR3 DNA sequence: TGTGCCAGCAGACTTGGACAGGTGCAAGAGACCCAGTACTTC. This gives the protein CASRLGQVQETQYF.

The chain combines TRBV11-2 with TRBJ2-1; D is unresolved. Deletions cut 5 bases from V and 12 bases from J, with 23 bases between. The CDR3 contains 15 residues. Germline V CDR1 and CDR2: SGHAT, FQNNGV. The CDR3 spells CASSPLGLAETGQFF. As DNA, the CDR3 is TGTGCCAGCAGCCCCCTGGGCTTGGCGGAGACGGGGCAGTTCTTC.

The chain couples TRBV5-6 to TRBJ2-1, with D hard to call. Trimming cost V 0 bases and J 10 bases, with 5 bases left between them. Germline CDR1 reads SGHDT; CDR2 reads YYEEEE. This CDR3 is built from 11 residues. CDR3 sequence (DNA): TGTGCCAGCAGCTTGGTGCGGGAGCAGTTCTTC. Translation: CASSLVREQFF.

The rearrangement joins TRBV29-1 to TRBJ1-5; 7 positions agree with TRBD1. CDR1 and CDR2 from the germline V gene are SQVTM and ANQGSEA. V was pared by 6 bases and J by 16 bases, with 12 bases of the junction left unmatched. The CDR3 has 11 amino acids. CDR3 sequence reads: CSVIAGGSYHF. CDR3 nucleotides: TGCAGCGTGATCGCAGGGGGTAGCTACCATTTT. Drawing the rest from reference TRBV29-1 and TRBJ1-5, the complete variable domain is SAVISQKPSRDICQRGTSLTIQCQVDSQVTMMFWYRQQPGQSLTLIATANQGSEATYESGFVIDKFPISRPNLTFSTLTVSNMSPEDSSIYLCSVIAGGSYHFGDGTRLSIL.